This T cell receptor (beta chain) originates from a study of graft-versus-host responses after intestinal transplantation. V lost 1 base, J lost 5 bases, and 14 bases lay in between. There are 15 residues in the CDR3. Germline CDR1 is MNHNS and CDR2 is SASEGT. Only in-frame clones appear in the TCRdb table, and some are missing; sequencing was by immunoSEQ multiplex PCR. The table shows 60,000 or so clones, with approximately 89% occurring only once. The specimen comprised PBMCs, sampled 118 to 130 days after intestinal transplantation. This chain joins TRBV6-1 and TRBJ1-1, with D perhaps TRBD1 (6 bases). This TCR was recovered from a human patient who received an intestinal transplant, so some T cells may come from the graft donor. The CDR3 protein is CASSEGGGRRTEAFF. CDR3 DNA sequence: TGTGCCAGCAGTGAAGGGGGGGGGCGGAGGACTGAAGCTTTCTTT.